This entry features one TCR beta chain sequence. Antigen specificity is unknown. The CDR3 length is 14 residues. Germline lookup yields CDR1 SGHAT and CDR2 FQNNGV. Trimming cost V 8 bases and J 3 bases, with 16 bases left between them. Measured with immunoSEQ multiplex PCR; TCRdb has only the in-frame clones, and not every one. This sample carries 150,000 to 200,000 clones, approximately 90% of them seen once, and the ten largest clones take more than 4.5%. This sample stems from a study of Ad26.COV2.S vaccination and SARS-CoV-2 variants. Study conclusions and caveats: Assessments of TCR breadth and depth may have underestimated the total T cell responses.

The sample consisted of peripheral blood, taken after recovery from COVID-19. The TCR was taken from a human donor who had recovered from COVID-19. The chain joins TRBV11-2 to TRBJ1-2, with D tentatively TRBD1 (6 bases). The DNA of the CDR3 is TGTGCCAGCCGCTCTCTTCGACAGGACTATGGCTACACCTTC. This sequence encodes CASRSLRQDYGYTF.